Below, one T cell receptor (beta chain) is given with its context. The likely explanation is a read error, given a far larger clone one base away. Other DNA sequences in this specimen translate into the identical CDR3. This sample is drawn from a study of shared clonotypes between healthy human individuals. Sequencing of unsorted PBMC DNA was carried out using ten immunoSEQ deep assay plates. TCRdb's table, derived via immunoSEQ multiplex PCR, lists solely in-frame clones and lacks some. The sample holds over 95,000 clones, more than 45% seen once. This clonotype was sampled from a woman aged 40 to 50 in good health. Some clones in this sample may be carry-over from other donors' samples. Specimen: PBMCs.

The CDR3 coding sequence is TGTGCCAGCAGCGAGAGGGCTGGTAAAGGGACCCAGTACTTC. Its protein is CASSERAGKGTQYF. This chain joins TRBV6-1 and TRBJ2-5, with D possibly being TRBD2 (5 bases). The CDR3 has 14 residues. With 6 bases removed from V and 7 bases from J, the gap between germline ends came to 18 bases. The germline gives CDR1 MNHNS, CDR2 SASEGT.